This TCR beta chain was observed in a study of blood T cell repertoires in COVID-19. Germline V gives CDR1 LGHNA, CDR2 YSLEER. V was shortened by 0 bases and J by 1 base, with 3 bases between the two germline ends. This CDR3 is built from 13 residues. Assay used: immunoSEQ multiplex PCR; TCRdb lists only in-frame clones, some missing. The repertoire consists of some 70,000 clones, with 87% occurring once and the leading ten covering just over 8%. The clonotype originates from a man aged 50 or older with active COVID-19. The sequencing sample was made of peripheral blood. V is TRBV4-3 and J is TRBJ2-5; D remains unclear. This CDR3 is CASSQDLQETQYF. The CDR3 DNA is TGCGCCAGCAGCCAAGATCTCCAAGAGACCCAGTACTTC.